The T cell receptor (beta chain) described here comes from a study of T cell repertoires in cytomegalovirus infection. Study in general: An indication of both CMV infection and matching HLA type came from public TCR beta signatures. Study findings and constraints: Carriage of CMV together with the relevant HLA was identifiable through cumulative public TCR beta family frequency.

On this clonotype itself: Its antigen is not identified.

V lost 6 bases, J lost 7 bases, and 4 bases stayed unmatched. This CDR3 is built from 12 residues. Germline V gene sequence: CDR1 SNHLY, CDR2 FYNNEI. TCRdb fed the reads into MiXCR, producing one record per CDR3 protein. Of some 220,000 distinct CDR3 sequences detected, 5% to 8.5% appear once; the ten largest clones hold 5.5% to 8%. Material for sequencing was PBMCs. The TCR comes from a human donor in good health (CMV status not recorded). Some clones in this sample may be carry-over from other donors' samples. This sequence joins TRBV2 and TRBJ1-1, with 8 positions matching TRBD1. CDR3: CASREDRVEAFF. In nucleotides, the CDR3 is TGTGCCAGCAGGGAGGACAGGGTTGAAGCTTTCTTT. The complete variable domain, with remaining parts taken from reference TRBV2 and TRBJ1-1, reads EPEVTQTPSHQVTQMGQEVILRCVPISNHLYFYWYRQILGQKVEFLVSFYNNEISEKSEIFDDQFSVERPDGSNFTLKIRSTKLEDSAMYFCASREDRVEAFFGQGTRLTVV.